One sample yielded the 23 T cell receptor beta chains listed below, sequenced in a study of CXCR3-negative and CXCR3-positive naive CD8 T cells. Overall study findings and caveats: For CXCR3-positive naive cells, TRB CDR3s were more hydrophobic than those of CXCR3-negative naive cells.

These receptors have no known antigen. The study made its TRB cDNA libraries by 5' RACE, adding UMI labels. Using the 5' RACE reads, TCRdb records one entry per CDR3 protein without DNA. The record lists about 63,000 distinct CDR3 sequences, of which the ten most abundant hold 4.8%. Sequenced sample: naive CXCR3+ CD8+ T cells from blood. Subset: CD45RO-CCR7+CD27+CD95- naive CD8+ T cells expressing CXCR3 (TNR3+). The receptor set was obtained from a human donor in good health. Some clones in this sample may be carry-over from other donors' samples.

The rearrangement joins TRBV30 to TRBJ2-7. The CDR3 has 14 amino acids. Germline V lookup: CDR1 GTSNPN, CDR2 SVGIG (reference sequence). The CDR3 protein is CAWSVLGVVYEQYF.

The chain is built from TRBV7-9 and TRBJ1-1. In germline, CDR1 is SEHNR, CDR2 FQNEAQ (reference sequence). This CDR3 region has 13 residues. The CDR3 is CASSDEMNTEAFF.

V and J are TRBV21-1 and TRBJ2-7; without DNA, the TCRdb call of TRBD2 cannot be checked. TRBV21-1 is classified as a pseudogene. CDR3 length: 15 residues. The CDR3 reads CASSKGLYLTYEQYF.

The V gene is TRBV7-9, the J gene TRBJ1-2; TCRdb's D call of TRBD1 is untestable without DNA. This CDR3 has 13 residues. In germline, CDR1 is SEHNR, CDR2 FQNEAQ (reference sequence). The CDR3 spells CASSSGGEHGYTF.

The chain links TRBV10-3 to TRBJ2-7; the D call of TRBD1 rests on TCRdb alone, since no DNA is present to check it. In germline, CDR1 is ENHRY, CDR2 SYGVKD. The CDR3 covers 14 residues. The CDR3 protein is CAISESGQGHEQYF.

This chain links TRBV6-4 with TRBJ2-3. The CDR3 sequence is 16 residues long. Germline V CDR1 and CDR2: MRHNA, SNTAGT. CDR3 protein: CASSESTGSSTDTQYF.

The chain carries TRBV7-6 and TRBJ2-7; TCRdb's D call of TRBD1 is untestable without DNA. The CDR3 totals 16 residues. CDR1 is SGHVS and CDR2 is FNYEAQ in the germline V gene. The CDR3 sequence: CASSPEAGASSYEQYF.

The V gene is TRBV28, the J gene TRBJ2-2; as DNA is missing, the TRBD1 call by TCRdb cannot be tested. Germline CDR1 and CDR2: MDHEN and SYDVKM. The length of the CDR3 is 15 residues. The CDR3 loop is CASRPNRDHTGELFF.

The V call is TRBV28, the J call TRBJ2-1; there is no DNA to check the TCRdb D call of TRBD2. The CDR3 consists of 16 residues. In germline, CDR1 is MDHEN, CDR2 SYDVKM. CDR3 sequence: CASRHGRARAYNEQFF.

The chain combines TRBV20-1 with TRBJ2-7; TCRdb designates TRBD2, a call that cannot be tested without DNA. The CDR3 length is 17 residues. CDR1 is DFQATT and CDR2 is SNEGSKA in the germline V gene (reference sequence). CDR3 sequence reads: CSARDLLGLAGTYEQYF.

The chain has TRBV19 and TRBJ2-7; the TCRdb D gene call, TRBD2, has no DNA to confirm it. Germline lookup yields CDR1 LNHDA and CDR2 SQIVND (reference sequence). The CDR3 consists of 16 residues. CDR3 in amino acids: CASSESQRQGRYEQYF.

The chain uses TRBV7-9 and TRBJ1-2. Germline CDR1 SEHNR, CDR2 FQNEAQ (reference sequence). The CDR3 spans 15 residues. CDR3 amino acids: CASSGPMQANYGYTF.

The CDR3 is CSATTGVYKNIQYF. The chain recombines TRBV20-1 with TRBJ2-4; with no DNA, the TCRdb D assignment of TRBD1 cannot be verified. Germline CDR1 DFQATT, CDR2 SNEGSKA (reference sequence). CDR3 length: 14 residues.

The chain couples TRBV6-2 or TRBV6-3 to TRBJ2-2; there is no DNA to check the TCRdb D call of TRBD2. The CDR3 totals 18 residues. Germline CDR1 and CDR2: MNHEY and SVGEGT. The CDR3 loop is CASSYGSWIAENTGELFF.

This CDR3 reads CASSLGLAGGRTDTQYF. V is TRBV28 and J is TRBJ2-3; TCRdb gives TRBD2 as the D gene, but with no DNA this cannot be confirmed. Per the germline V gene, CDR1 is MDHEN and CDR2 is SYDVKM. The CDR3 contains 17 residues.

V and J are TRBV7-9 and TRBJ2-6; absent DNA, TCRdb's TRBD2 call cannot be checked. Germline V gene lookup returns CDR1 SEHNR and CDR2 FQNEAQ (reference sequence). The CDR3 length is 18 residues. The CDR3 loop reads CASSPGLAVQGGANVLTF.

The chain has TRBV12-3 or TRBV12-4 and TRBJ2-5; the D gene TCRdb calls, TRBD2, cannot be checked with no DNA. This CDR3 has 14 residues. The CDR3 protein is CASSSLALMETQYF.

This chain uses TRBV29-1 with TRBJ2-7; TCRdb picks TRBD1, but there is no DNA to check that call. Germline CDR1 reads SQVTM; CDR2 reads ANQGSEA. The CDR3 is 15 amino acids. The CDR3 reads CSALGGSEANYEQYF.

The gene calls are TRBV20-1 and TRBJ2-5; TCRdb lists TRBD2, though no DNA is available to test this call. Germline-derived CDR1 and CDR2 are DFQATT and SNEGSKA (reference sequence). The CDR3 length is 16 residues. CDR3 region: CSARGGPSGGQETQYF.

The chain carries TRBV7-9 and TRBJ1-1. The CDR3 is 13 residues long. CDR1 is SEHNR, CDR2 FQNEAQ, per germline (reference sequence). The CDR3 loop is CASSSTPNTEAFF.

V gene TRBV4-1 combines with J gene TRBJ1-1. The CDR3 is 13 amino acids. Germline V gives CDR1 MGHRA, CDR2 YSYEKL. The CDR3: CASSPLRYTEAFF.

The rearrangement links TRBV20-1 to TRBJ1-1. CDR1 is DFQATT and CDR2 is SNEGSKA in the germline V gene (reference sequence). The CDR3 consists of 14 residues. Here the CDR3 reads CSASERHMNTEAFF.

The V and J genes are TRBV29-1 and TRBJ2-1. Germline V CDR1 and CDR2: SQVTM, ANQGSEA. The CDR3 sequence is 13 residues long. Here the CDR3 reads CSVESTYSNEQFF.